This paragraph reports one TCR beta chain. Its cognate antigen is unknown. The sample is drawn from a study of T cell responses to AZD1222 COVID-19 vaccine. Germline CDR1 reads LGHNA; CDR2 reads YNFKEQ. J gave up 7 bases and V 1 base, and 12 bases lay outside the gene matches. This CDR3 region has 17 residues. The study's findings and limits: Rises in breadth and depth of Spike-specific TCRs came after two AZD1222 doses.

Sequencing was performed with immunoSEQ multiplex PCR; in TCRdb, only in-frame clones are kept and a portion is missing. Among approximately 130,000 clones, 65% to 90% were seen once, and the ten largest hold about a quarter. Sequencing was performed on peripheral blood, taken 28 days after the second AZD1222 dose. This TCR derives from an adult who received the AZD1222 COVID-19 vaccine. The rearrangement uses TRBV4-2 and TRBJ1-4; TRBD1 aligns across 7 bases. In DNA form, the CDR3 reads TGTGCCAGCAGCCAAGGGTTTCCAGACAGGGTGGGTGAAAAACTGTTTTTT. This gives the protein CASSQGFPDRVGEKLFF.